This T cell receptor beta chain was found in a study of cytomegalovirus exposure and HLA in healthy donors. Whole-study findings and limits: In vitro assays verified that three CMV-associated chains recognized CMV antigens specifically. A missense DCLRE1C variant was associated with V- and J-gene trimming of TCR beta chains in a later analysis, and an independent cohort replicated the association.

PCR employed 60 Vbeta and 13 Jbeta primers. The table came from immunoSEQ multiplex PCR; TCRdb's copy has only in-frame clones and leaves some out. The sample carries some 130,000 clones, around 63% recorded once. The germline CDR1 and CDR2 sequences are SGHDT and YYEEEE. CDR3 length: 16 residues. Trimming left V 0 bases short and J 3 bases short, with 16 bases between. This clone was seen more than once but under ten times. Its specificity is unknown. This chain links TRBV5-6 with TRBJ2-7; D remains ambiguous. Sequencing was performed on PBMCs. This clonotype was sampled from a middle-aged man in good health and CMV-seropositive. CDR3 residues: CASSLDGPRIIYEQYF. In nucleotides, the CDR3 is TGTGCCAGCAGCTTGGATGGCCCTAGAATCATCTACGAGCAGTACTTC. Full variable domain (outside the CDR3, taken from reference TRBV5-6 and TRBJ2-7): DAGVTQSPTHLIKTRGQQVTLRCSPKSGHDTVSWYQQALGQGPQFIFQYYEEEERQRGNFPDRFSGHQFPNYSSELNVNALLLGDSALYLCASSLDGPRIIYEQYFGPGTRLTVT.